The 28 T cell receptor beta chains listed next were all sequenced from one sample in a study of beta chain features in type 1 diabetes. Overall study results and limits: Significant though moderate, a shortening of TCRB CDR3s appeared in all four CD4+ subsets of Type 1 diabetes patients.

Isolated RNA was reverse transcribed in full, so expressed TCRB transcripts were sequenced. The assay was immunoSEQ multiplex PCR, and TCRdb's table has in-frame clones only and misses some. Of about 640,000 clones listed, approximately 13% were seen once; the top ten hold approximately 0.11%. No antigen has been assigned to these receptors. The sequenced material came from naive CD4+ T cells from blood. The receptors originated from a young man with type 1 diabetes.

In its sample, this clone was seen a few times. The chain combines TRBV4-3 with TRBJ2-2; the D is unclear. V gave up 4 bases and J gave up 5 bases, with 11 bases separating them. Germline assignment: CDR1 LGHNA and CDR2 YSLEER. This CDR3 region has 14 residues. The CDR3, as DNA: TGCGCCAGCAGCCTAGTGGGTCGGACCGGGGAGCTGTTTTTT. It encodes CASSLVGRTGELFF.

CDR3 loop: CASSPTGYLEKLFF. The CDR3 DNA reads as TGTGCCAGCAGTCCGACAGGGTATCTTGAAAAACTGTTTTTT. The chain recombines TRBV27 with TRBJ1-4, with 7 bases lining up with TRBD1. This CDR3 is built from 14 residues. CDR1 MNHEY and CDR2 SMNVEV come from the germline V gene (reference sequence). The trim removed 5 bases at V and 7 bases at J, leaving 7 bases unmatched.

The chain has TRBV5-6 and TRBJ1-1; no clear D gene. The CDR3 consists of 12 residues. Germline CDR1 is SGHDT and CDR2 is YYEEEE. Trimming cost V 4 bases and J 5 bases, with 9 bases left between them. CDR3 sequence (DNA): TGTGCCAGCAGCCGAGGATATACTGAAGCTTTCTTT. Amino acid sequence: CASSRGYTEAFF. The full variable domain, its missing parts supplied by reference TRBV5-6 and TRBJ1-1, is DAGVTQSPTHLIKTRGQQVTLRCSPKSGHDTVSWYQQALGQGPQFIFQYYEEEERQRGNFPDRFSGHQFPNYSSELNVNALLLGDSALYLCASSRGYTEAFFGQGTRLTVV.

CDR3 loop: CASSLFQGIPYNEQFF. The CDR3 coding sequence is TGCGCCAGCAGCTTGTTCCAGGGAATACCCTACAATGAGCAGTTCTTC. This chain links TRBV5-1 with TRBJ2-1; D may be TRBD1 (5 bases). The CDR3 has 16 amino acids. The germline V gene has CDR1 SGHRS and CDR2 YFSETQ. With 1 base removed from V and 2 bases from J, the gap between germline ends came to 13 bases.

This clone was found a few times. The gene calls are TRBV7-2 and TRBJ2-6; D is undetermined. CDR1 is SGHTA and CDR2 is FQGNSA in the germline V gene. The CDR3 is 15 residues long. Trimming pared 1 base from V and 2 bases from J, leaving 6 bases between. DNA for the CDR3: TGTGCCAGCAGCTTAGTAGGGCCTGGGGCCAACGTCCTGACTTTC. It translates to CASSLVGPGANVLTF.

The chain joins TRBV4-2 to TRBJ1-4, with 7 bases identical to TRBD1. V lost 1 base and J lost 8; bases outside the gene matches: 10. The CDR3 spans 16 residues. From germline, CDR1 is LGHNA and CDR2 YNFKEQ. In nucleotides, the CDR3 is TGTGCCAGCAGCCAAGTTACAGGGGAATTTAGGGAAAAACTGTTTTTT. It specifies CASSQVTGEFREKLFF.

This clone turned up a few times. This chain joins TRBV4-3 and TRBJ2-3; D gene ambiguous. Germline CDR1 and CDR2: LGHNA and YSLEER. This CDR3 comprises 16 residues. V was pared by 0 bases and J by 1 base, with 11 bases between. CDR3 amino acids: CASSQELLPRTDTQYF. CDR3 coding DNA: TGCGCCAGCAGCCAAGAGCTGCTTCCTCGCACAGATACGCAGTATTTT.

This clone has more than one count but fewer than ten. The chain combines TRBV28 with TRBJ2-1; 7 bases map to TRBD1. Germline assignment: CDR1 MDHEN and CDR2 SYDVKM. J lost 6 bases, V lost 6 bases, and 11 bases had no gene match. The CDR3 is 15 amino acids. The CDR3 nucleotides read TGTGCCAGCAGCTCGGCTGGGACAGACGGCAATGAGCAGTTCTTC. This codes for CASSSAGTDGNEQFF.

The CDR3 loop reads CASMGDTSGYGYTF. The CDR3 region has the DNA TGTGCCAGCATGGGGGACACCTCGGGGTATGGCTACACCTTC. The chain links TRBV7-2 to TRBJ1-2; the D gene is possibly TRBD1 (6 bases). Trimming pared 7 bases from V and 5 bases from J, leaving 17 bases between. Germline-derived CDR1 and CDR2 are SGHTA and FQGNSA. This CDR3 region has 14 residues.

V gene TRBV7-2 combines with J gene TRBJ1-5, with D unresolved. V was clipped by 5 bases and J by 7 bases, with 18 bases between them. The CDR3 runs to 15 residues. Germline V gene sequence: CDR1 SGHTA, CDR2 FQGNSA. The CDR3 region is CASSPETGRIQPQHF. As DNA, the CDR3 is TGTGCCAGCAGCCCGGAGACTGGACGTATACAGCCCCAGCATTTT.

The rearrangement joins TRBV15 to TRBJ2-5; 8 bases line up with TRBD1. V shed 3 bases and J 0 bases; nucleotides not matched to a gene: 6. This CDR3 spans 16 amino acids. From germline, CDR1 is LNHNV and CDR2 YYDKDF (reference sequence). The CDR3 sequence is CATSSWGQAYQETQYF. The CDR3 DNA reads TGTGCCACCAGCAGTTGGGGACAGGCTTACCAAGAGACCCAGTACTTC.

This clone showed up just a few times. The J gene is TRBJ1-4, the V gene TRBV30, with D unresolved. Trimming cost V 2 bases and J 4 bases, with 2 bases left between them. The CDR3 sequence is 11 residues long. Germline V gene sequence: CDR1 GTSNPN, CDR2 SVGIG (reference sequence). The CDR3 DNA reads as TGTGCCTGGAGTCTTAATGAAAAACTGTTTTTT. It specifies CAWSLNEKLFF.

This clone was counted between two and nine times. The chain has TRBV30 and TRBJ1-4; D remains ambiguous. Trimming left V 0 bases short and J 0 bases short, with 8 bases between. The germline gives CDR1 GTSNPN, CDR2 SVGIG (reference sequence). The CDR3 is 15 amino acids. DNA of the CDR3: TGTGCCTGGAGTGTAAGCTGGTCAACTAATGAAAAACTGTTTTTT. The encoded protein is CAWSVSWSTNEKLFF.

Worth noting for this clone: The sample carries other DNA sequences with the same CDR3. This sequence joins TRBV9 and TRBJ1-1, with 7 bases that match TRBD1. This CDR3 comprises 14 residues. Trimming at V came to 0 bases and at J to 1 base, leaving 0 bases not matched to a gene. The germline gives CDR1 SGDLS, CDR2 YYNGEE. The CDR3 region is CASSVGDRNTEAFF. CDR3 bases: TGTGCCAGCAGCGTAGGGGACAGGAACACTGAAGCTTTCTTT.

The chain links TRBV7-2 to TRBJ2-1; possible D gene TRBD2, 6 bases. V gave up 5 bases and J gave up 7 bases, with 12 bases separating them. The CDR3 runs 13 residues. Germline CDR1 reads SGHTA; CDR2 reads FQGNSA. The CDR3, as DNA: TGTGCCAGCAGCCTGACTAGATCTAATGAGCAGTTCTTC. Its translation: CASSLTRSNEQFF. The full variable domain, its missing parts supplied by reference TRBV7-2 and TRBJ2-1, is GAGVSQSPSNKVTEKGKDVELRCDPISGHTALYWYRQSLGQGLEFLIYFQGNSAPDKSGLPSDRFSAERTGGSVSTLTIQRTQQEDSAVYLCASSLTRSNEQFFGPGTRLTVL.

This clone was picked up one time. This chain links TRBV6-1 with TRBJ1-5; D uncertain. V gave up 3 bases and J gave up 1 base, with 10 bases separating them. Germline V CDR1 and CDR2: MNHNS, SASEGT. The CDR3 has 15 amino acids. This CDR3 is CASSEGQASNQPQHF. The CDR3 nucleotides read TGTGCCAGCAGTGAGGGCCAGGCCAGCAATCAGCCCCAGCATTTT.

V gene TRBV18 combines with J gene TRBJ1-1, with a weak D call TRBD1 (5 bases). There are 15 residues in the CDR3. Germline V gene data show CDR1 as KGHSH and CDR2 as LQKENI. V was trimmed by 6 bases and J by 1 base, leaving 15 bases between them. CDR3 sequence: CASSQGSRGNTEAFF. The DNA for the CDR3 is TGTGCCAGCTCCCAGGGCTCGCGGGGGAACACTGAAGCTTTCTTT.

This clone was observed a few times. The chain employs TRBV18 and TRBJ2-2; D remains ambiguous. Deletions cut 5 bases from V and 2 bases from J, with 6 bases between. The CDR3 is made up of 13 amino acids. In germline, CDR1 is KGHSH, CDR2 LQKENI. The DNA for the CDR3 is TGTGCCAGCTCAGGATTAAACACCGGGGAGCTGTTTTTT. This gives the protein CASSGLNTGELFF.

Concerning this clone itself: The sample holds other DNA sequences that translate to the same CDR3. The CDR3 DNA reads as TGTGCCTGGAGTGTAGGGACAGATACGCAGTATTTT. It translates to CAWSVGTDTQYF. The V and J genes are TRBV30 and TRBJ2-3; no firm D call. This CDR3 spans 12 amino acids. Germline-derived CDR1 and CDR2 are GTSNPN and SVGIG (reference sequence). Trimming pared 0 bases from V and 3 bases from J, leaving 4 bases between.

Only a few counts were recorded for this clone. This chain connects TRBV6-5 to TRBJ1-1, with 7 bases matching TRBD1. From germline, CDR1 is MNHEY and CDR2 SVGAGI. CDR3 size: 15 residues. J was trimmed by 1 base and V by 2 bases; bases with no gene match: 4. CDR3 sequence reads: CASSYGDRANTEAFF. The CDR3 coding sequence is TGTGCCAGCAGTTACGGCGACAGGGCGAACACTGAAGCTTTCTTT.

The chain recombines TRBV6-6 with TRBJ2-3; D tentatively reads TRBD1 or TRBD2 (5 bases each). V dropped 6 bases and J dropped 4 bases, with 14 bases sitting between them. Germline V gene data show CDR1 as MNHNY and CDR2 as SVGAGI (reference sequence). This CDR3 region has 14 residues. The CDR3 protein is CASSSGDGSDTQYF. The CDR3 nucleotides read TGTGCCAGCAGCTCTGGGGACGGCTCAGATACGCAGTATTTT.

The V and J genes are TRBV4-3 and TRBJ2-7; D assignment may be TRBD1 or TRBD2 (5 bases each). Germline V CDR1 and CDR2: LGHNA, YSLEER. Trimming took off 4 bases at V and 0 bases at J, with 13 bases between the two ends. CDR3 length equals 15 residues. CDR3 loop: CASSLGATASYEQYF. The CDR3 DNA reads TGCGCCAGCAGCCTCGGGGCGACAGCCTCCTACGAGCAGTACTTC.

This clone was observed a few times. The chain employs TRBV7-6 and TRBJ1-2, with TRBD1 as a possible D gene (5 bases). This CDR3 has 15 residues. Germline V CDR1 and CDR2: SGHVS, FNYEAQ. Trimming pared 1 base from V and 4 bases from J, leaving 13 bases between. For the CDR3, the DNA is TGTGCCAGCAGCTTAGGGGGCGCGCGGAGCTATGGCTACACCTTC. Its protein product is CASSLGGARSYGYTF.

This clone turned up a few times. This chain links TRBV7-9 with TRBJ2-3, with a possible D match to TRBD2 (5 bases). With 5 bases removed from V and 5 bases from J, the gap between germline ends came to 17 bases. The CDR3 covers 15 residues. CDR1 and CDR2 (germline): SEHNR, FQNEAQ (reference sequence). The CDR3 DNA sequence: TGTGCCAGCAGCCCTGATCGGCGGGCGAAAGATACGCAGTATTTT. Translation: CASSPDRRAKDTQYF.

The sample holds a few counts of this clone. CDR3 loop: CASSLAVATGELFF. The CDR3 bases are TGTGCCAGCAGCTTAGCTGTGGCCACCGGGGAGCTGTTTTTT. The chain is built from TRBV11-2 and TRBJ2-2; D is undetermined. The CDR3 runs to 14 residues. Germline V gene lookup returns CDR1 SGHAT and CDR2 FQNNGV. Trimming left V 1 base short and J 4 bases short, with 7 bases between.

The rearrangement joins TRBV25-1 to TRBJ2-3, with TRBD2 identical over 11 bases. V was clipped by 4 bases and J by 2 bases; unmatched bases: 8. This CDR3 comprises 17 residues. Germline values: CDR1 MGHDK, CDR2 SYGVNS. CDR3 sequence reads: CASSAGTTSGNTDTQYF. The CDR3 DNA reads as TGTGCCAGCAGTGCCGGCACGACTAGCGGGAACACAGATACGCAGTATTTT.

The gene calls are TRBV18 and TRBJ1-1; D not certain. Germline V gene sequence: CDR1 KGHSH, CDR2 LQKENI. V shed 0 bases and J shed 9 bases, with 11 bases lying between them. This CDR3 is built from 13 residues. The CDR3 spells CASSPPSEGKAFF. DNA for the CDR3: TGTGCCAGCTCACCACCTTCGGAGGGAAAAGCTTTCTTT.

The genes are TRBV7-2 and TRBJ1-6; TRBD1 matches 7 bases. V gave up 5 bases and J gave up 10 bases; unmatched junction bases: 8. The CDR3 loop spans 14 amino acids. Germline CDR1 is SGHTA and CDR2 is FQGNSA. CDR3 nucleotide sequence: TGTGCCAGCAGCCCTCGGGACAGTGGATCACCCCTCCACTTT. It translates to CASSPRDSGSPLHF.